Each of the 31 T cell receptor beta chains below was sequenced from the same sample in a study of T cells after yellow fever vaccination. TCRdb fed the 5' RACE reads into MiXCR, producing one record per CDR3 protein. The table has about 340,000 distinct CDR3 sequences, over 8% seen once; the top ten hold more than 15%. This specimen consisted of PBMCs, obtained on the day of the first yellow fever vaccination. These receptors were collected from a man between 18 and 29 years old who received the YFV17D yellow fever vaccine.

This clonotype was detected only a few times. The chain couples TRBV18 to TRBJ1-5; a weak D match, TRBD1 (5 bases). V lost 6 bases and J 9 bases, leaving 18 bases between the germline ends. The CDR3 length is 14 residues. Germline assignment: CDR1 KGHSH and CDR2 LQKENI. The CDR3 reads CASSRDREIGPQHF. CDR3 nucleotide sequence: TGTGCCAGCTCGCGGGACCGAGAAATCGGGCCCCAGCATTTT.

This rearrangement joins TRBV6-5 to TRBJ2-1, with 9 positions matching TRBD2. V lost 3 bases to trimming and J lost 3 bases; unmatched junction nucleotides: 12. Germline V gene lookup returns CDR1 MNHEY and CDR2 SVGAGI. The CDR3 extends over 18 amino acids. The CDR3 sequence is CASSYRGVAGESYNEQFF. CDR3 in DNA: TGTGCCAGCAGTTATCGAGGGGTAGCGGGGGAAAGCTACAATGAGCAGTTCTTC.

This clonotype was observed at least ten times. The V and J genes are TRBV7-2 and TRBJ2-3, with D perhaps TRBD1 or TRBD2 (6 bases each). V was cut by 7 bases and J by 6 bases, with 14 bases left in between. Germline V gene sequence: CDR1 SGHTA, CDR2 FQGNSA. The CDR3 spans 13 residues. The CDR3 sequence: CASTLGGGDTQYF. DNA of the CDR3: TGTGCCAGCACCCTAGGAGGGGGGGATACGCAGTATTTT.

The rearrangement uses TRBV6-5 and TRBJ1-2; D gene uncertain. The V gene's germline CDR1 is MNHEY and CDR2 SVGAGI. This CDR3 is built from 13 residues. V lost 3 bases to trimming and J lost 6 bases, with 11 bases between them. CDR3 sequence reads: CASSYWGNDGYTF. CDR3 bases: TGTGCCAGCAGTTATTGGGGAAATGATGGCTACACCTTC.

In its sample, this clonotype was seen a few times. V is TRBV20-1 and J is TRBJ2-7; D assignment may be TRBD1 or TRBD2 (6 bases each). CDR1 is DFQATT and CDR2 is SNEGSKA in the germline V gene (reference sequence). The V end was cut by 6 bases, the J end by 7 bases, with 19 bases between. The CDR3 totals 13 residues. CDR3 DNA sequence: TGCAGTGCCATAAGGAGGGACAATCGGGAGCAGTACTTC. Encoded protein: CSAIRRDNREQYF.

The table lists this clonotype with a few counts. This chain uses TRBV7-3 with TRBJ2-1; D possibly corresponds to TRBD2 (5 bases). The CDR3 is 17 amino acids. V lost 5 bases and J lost 5, with 22 bases in between. In germline, CDR1 is SGHTA, CDR2 FQGTGA. The CDR3 is CASSPSAEGRHNNEQFF. CDR3 in DNA: TGTGCCAGCAGCCCCTCCGCAGAGGGCCGGCACAACAATGAGCAGTTCTTC.

The J gene is TRBJ1-2, the V gene TRBV6-1, with D uncertain. Germline V gene sequence: CDR1 MNHNS, CDR2 SASEGT. The CDR3 is 12 residues long. The V end was cut by 1 base, the J end by 6 bases, with 6 bases between. The CDR3: CASSEVADGYTF. CDR3 DNA: TGTGCCAGCAGTGAAGTTGCGGATGGCTACACCTTC.

This clonotype was counted a few times. The rearrangement uses TRBV29-1 and TRBJ2-6; D remains ambiguous. The CDR3 totals 13 residues. V lost 5 bases and J lost 3, with 8 bases in between. Germline V gene sequence: CDR1 SQVTM, CDR2 ANQGSEA. The CDR3 nucleotides are TGCAGCGTTATCTCCCTTGGGGCCAACGTCCTGACTTTC. Protein sequence: CSVISLGANVLTF.

This clonotype has a handful of counts. The chain recombines TRBV9 with TRBJ1-2, with a weak D call TRBD1 (6 bases). V was pared by 0 bases and J by 4 bases, with 7 bases between. The CDR3 has 13 amino acids. Per germline, CDR1 SGDLS and CDR2 YYNGEE. The CDR3 reads CASSVVGGYGYTF. DNA for the CDR3: TGTGCCAGCAGCGTAGTAGGGGGCTATGGCTACACCTTC. The full variable domain, with the rest looked up from reference TRBV9 and TRBJ1-2, is DSGVTQTPKHLITATGQRVTLRCSPRSGDLSVYWYQQSLDQGLQFLIQYYNGEERAKGNILERFSAQQFPDLHSELNLSSLELGDSALYFCASSVVGGYGYTFGSGTRLTVV.

The rearrangement links TRBV5-1 to TRBJ2-7; perhaps TRBD1 as D (6 bases). Trimming pared 4 bases from V and 3 bases from J, leaving 23 bases between. Germline V CDR1 and CDR2: SGHRS, YFSETQ. The CDR3 has 17 amino acids. CDR3 in amino acids: CASSHQRTDPKIYEQYV. The CDR3 region has the DNA TGCGCCAGCAGCCACCAAAGGACAGACCCAAAAATCTACGAGCAGTACGTC.

This clonotype was counted only a few times. The chain combines TRBV20-1 with TRBJ2-7; D perhaps matches TRBD1 (6 bases). Trimming shortened V by 1 base and J by 4 bases, and 11 bases separated the two germline ends. The CDR3 sequence is 13 residues long. Germline assignment: CDR1 DFQATT and CDR2 SNEGSKA (reference sequence). CDR3 nucleotides: TGCAGTGCTAGAGCCTGGGGGCGTTACGAGCAGTACTTC. Protein: CSARAWGRYEQYF.

In this sample, this clonotype turned up a few times. The rearrangement links TRBV9 to TRBJ2-1; 8 bases agree with TRBD2. Germline V gene lookup returns CDR1 SGDLS and CDR2 YYNGEE. The CDR3 is 14 amino acids. V was pared by 0 bases and J by 6 bases, with 2 bases of the junction left unmatched. The DNA for the CDR3 is TGTGCCAGCAGCGTAGCGGGGGGGCTCAATGAGCAGTTCTTC. Protein product: CASSVAGGLNEQFF.

This clonotype was seen only a few times. The rearrangement links TRBV6-2 or TRBV6-3 to TRBJ2-7; a weak D match, TRBD2 (6 bases). The V gene's germline CDR1 is MNHEY and CDR2 SVGEGT. Between the trimmed V and J ends, which lost 8 bases and 6 bases, there was a span of 17 bases. The CDR3 contains 13 residues. CDR3 amino acids: CASGVGWGLEQYF. In DNA form, the CDR3 reads TGTGCCAGCGGGGTAGGATGGGGACTCGAGCAGTACTTC.

The chain links TRBV7-8 to TRBJ2-7; D may be TRBD1 or TRBD2 (5 bases each). Trimming took off 5 bases at V and 1 base at J, with 24 bases between the two ends. In germline, CDR1 is SGHVS, CDR2 FQNEAQ. The length of the CDR3 is 18 residues. Written as DNA, the CDR3 is TGTGCCAGCAGCCCACCCCGCGCCGGGACCCGGGGATCCTACGAGCAGTACTTC. It specifies CASSPPRAGTRGSYEQYF.

This chain uses TRBV20-1 with TRBJ2-1; 10 nucleotides line up with TRBD2. This CDR3 contains 16 residues. The V and J ends lost 0 bases and 0 bases, in that order; junction bases with no gene match: 2. Germline V gene sequence: CDR1 DFQATT, CDR2 SNEGSKA (reference sequence). The CDR3: CSARDSSGGSYNEQFF. The DNA for the CDR3 is TGCAGTGCTAGAGATTCTAGCGGGGGCTCCTACAATGAGCAGTTCTTC.

This rearrangement joins TRBV20-1 to TRBJ2-3; D not certain. V dropped 3 bases and J dropped 2 bases, with 12 bases sitting between them. CDR1 and CDR2 from the germline V gene are DFQATT and SNEGSKA (reference sequence). The CDR3 extends over 14 amino acids. CDR3 in DNA: TGCAGTGCTAGGCCGGGTTATGACACAGATACGCAGTATTTT. This codes for CSARPGYDTDTQYF.

A remark on this clonotype: This clone may be a read error of a much larger clone one base away. The chain joins TRBV29-1 to TRBJ2-7; D call uncertain. The germline V gene encodes CDR1 SQVTM and CDR2 ANQGSEA. This CDR3 is built from 12 residues. Written as DNA, the CDR3 is TGCAGCGTTGGCCTAACCTCCTACGAGCAGTGCTTC. Protein product: CSVGLTSYEQCF.

In its sample, this clonotype was seen many times. The gene calls are TRBV18 and TRBJ2-1; 7 bases match TRBD1. V lost 0 bases to trimming and J lost 2 bases; unmatched junction nucleotides: 4. The CDR3 has 16 residues. Germline assignment: CDR1 KGHSH and CDR2 LQKENI. CDR3 loop: CASSPPLGTAYNEQFF. In nucleotides, the CDR3 is TGTGCCAGCTCACCACCCCTCGGGACAGCCTACAATGAGCAGTTCTTC.

This clonotype was seen repeatedly, ten times or more. The chain links TRBV28 to TRBJ2-2; 9 bases are a match to TRBD1. The CDR3 contains 16 residues. Germline V gene lookup returns CDR1 MDHEN and CDR2 SYDVKM. The V and J ends lost 3 bases and 4 bases, in that order; junction bases with no gene match: 6. CDR3 in amino acids: CASSLYRGRGTGELFF. The CDR3 DNA reads TGTGCCAGCAGTTTGTACAGGGGGCGAGGCACCGGGGAGCTGTTTTTT. The variable domain in full, with the rest retrieved from reference TRBV28 and TRBJ2-2, is DVKVTQSSRYLVKRTGEKVFLECVQDMDHENMFWYRQDPGLGLRLIYFSYDVKMKEKGDIPEGYSVSREKKERFSLILESASTNQTSMYLCASSLYRGRGTGELFFGEGSRLTVL.

The rearrangement joins TRBV7-2 to TRBJ2-5; 7 nucleotides line up with TRBD2. The germline V gene has CDR1 SGHTA and CDR2 FQGNSA. J lost 5 bases, V lost 5 bases, and 8 bases had no gene match. The CDR3 sequence is 14 residues long. The CDR3 DNA follows: TGTGCCAGCAGCCCTCAGGATAGCGGGGAGACCCAGTACTTC. Translation: CASSPQDSGETQYF.

A few counts support this clonotype. This chain connects TRBV4-1 to TRBJ1-5, with D unresolved. The V end lost 5 bases, the J end lost 7 bases, and 15 bases lay between the germline ends. The CDR3 totals 14 residues. Germline CDR1 reads MGHRA; CDR2 reads YSYEKL. The CDR3 nucleotides read TGCGCCAGCAGCTCCGACGGATCACAGCAGCCCCAGCATTTT. Amino acids: CASSSDGSQQPQHF.

This rearrangement joins TRBV20-1 to TRBJ1-4, with D unclear. This CDR3 comprises 16 residues. V lost 2 bases and J 0 bases, leaving 13 bases between the germline ends. The germline CDR1 and CDR2 sequences are DFQATT and SNEGSKA (reference sequence). Here the CDR3 DNA reads TGCAGTGCTAGATACCGGACTCTTGCAACTAATGAAAAACTGTTTTTT. Protein: CSARYRTLATNEKLFF.

This clonotype has at least ten counts. The V call is TRBV12-3 or TRBV12-4, the J call TRBJ2-3; 7 positions agree with TRBD2. The CDR3 covers 14 residues. J lost 8 bases, V lost 7 bases, and 12 bases had no gene match. CDR3 nucleotide sequence: TGTGCCAGCACCCTAGCGGCCTTTCCCGTTACGCAGTATTTT. The encoded protein is CASTLAAFPVTQYF.

This clonotype has only a few counts. This sequence joins TRBV6-5 and TRBJ2-1; the match to TRBD2 covers 12 bases. This CDR3 comprises 14 residues. Germline CDR1 reads MNHEY; CDR2 reads SVGAGI. With V trimmed by 4 bases and J by 6 bases, 1 base remained unmatched. This CDR3 reads CASSWTSGVNEQFF. CDR3 nucleotide sequence: TGTGCCAGCAGTTGGACTAGCGGGGTCAATGAGCAGTTCTTC.

This clonotype was found many times. The CDR3 bases are TGTGCCAGCAGCGCCCGCGGGTGGGGCCAAGAGACCCAGTACTTC. Residues: CASSARGWGQETQYF. The chain uses TRBV7-2 and TRBJ2-5, with a tentative D call TRBD2 (5 bases). The V end lost 5 bases, the J end lost 1 base, and 14 bases lay between the germline ends. Germline CDR1 is SGHTA and CDR2 is FQGNSA. The CDR3 consists of 15 residues.

V is TRBV20-1 and J is TRBJ2-5, with D tentatively TRBD1 (5 bases). V was shortened by 3 bases and J by 3 bases, with 14 bases between the two germline ends. Germline CDR1 and CDR2: DFQATT and SNEGSKA (reference sequence). The CDR3 contains 14 residues. The DNA for the CDR3 is TGCAGTGCTAGGGGGCGAGCCGGAAAAGAGACCCAGTACTTC. Its protein is CSARGRAGKETQYF.

The chain carries TRBV5-1 and TRBJ2-3; 8 nucleotides match TRBD2. The CDR3 runs to 13 residues. V was clipped by 6 bases and J by 5 bases; unmatched bases: 5. The germline V gene has CDR1 SGHRS and CDR2 YFSETQ. The chain's CDR3 is CASTAGAEDTQYF. Here the CDR3 DNA reads TGCGCCAGCACAGCGGGGGCTGAAGATACGCAGTATTTT.

This clonotype occurred a few times. V and J are TRBV2 and TRBJ2-5, with 9 nucleotides matching TRBD2. CDR3 length equals 15 residues. Germline CDR1 and CDR2: SNHLY and FYNNEI. After removal of 6 bases from V and 4 bases from J, the junction contained 9 bases not matched to a gene. CDR3 DNA: TGTGCCAGCAGATGGGGCGGGGGGGCAGGAGAGACCCAGTACTTC. Encoded protein: CASRWGGGAGETQYF. Filled out from reference TRBV2 and TRBJ2-5, the complete variable domain reads EPEVTQTPSHQVTQMGQEVILRCVPISNHLYFYWYRQILGQKVEFLVSFYNNEISEKSEIFDDQFSVERPDGSNFTLKIRSTKLEDSAMYFCASRWGGGAGETQYFGPGTRLLVL.

The V and J genes are TRBV5-5 and TRBJ1-5, with D possibly being TRBD1 (6 bases). The CDR3 sequence is 13 residues long. Deletions cut 4 bases from V and 5 bases from J, with 10 bases between. Germline V CDR1 and CDR2: SGHKS, YYEKEE (reference sequence). CDR3 DNA: TGTGCCAGCAGCCTTCGACAGGATCAGCCCCAGCATTTT. This gives the protein CASSLRQDQPQHF.

This clonotype was picked up a small number of times. The V and J genes are TRBV6-1 and TRBJ2-7; D possibly corresponds to TRBD2 (7 bases). The germline V gene encodes CDR1 MNHNS and CDR2 SASEGT. The V end lost 4 bases, the J end lost 7 bases, and 20 bases lay between the germline ends. This CDR3 region has 15 residues. As DNA, the CDR3 is TGTGCCAGCAGTGGCGAGGGGGGGAAGATCGGTGAGCAGTACGTC. This codes for CASSGEGGKIGEQYV.

This clonotype came up a few times. The rearrangement links TRBV20-1 to TRBJ2-7, with 10 bases matching TRBD1. V dropped 0 bases and J dropped 3; count of bases not matched to a gene: 5. The CDR3 covers 15 residues. Germline V gene data show CDR1 as DFQATT and CDR2 as SNEGSKA (reference sequence). CDR3 coding DNA: TGCAGTGCTAGAGATCCCGGACAGGGGGGCTACGAGCAGTACTTC. Translated, it gives CSARDPGQGGYEQYF.